This entry lists 24 T cell receptor beta chains sequenced from one sample in a study of vaccination and CD4 T cells after COVID-19. No antigens are known for them. Once obtained from cultured CD4+ T cells, the DNA was sequenced using the Oncomine TCR Beta short-read assay. MiXCR was run by TCRdb on the PCR reads, yielding one entry per CDR3 protein. The table lists 6,100 or so distinct CDR3 sequences, 40% to 50% of them singletons, with 35% to 40% in the top ten. Documented treatment: roughly 11-day PBMC culture with coronavirus spike peptide pools or control peptides (ViraFEST assay). Those CD4+ T cells from the unexposed donor predate the COVID-19 pandemic (2011-2018). The sequenced sample consisted of CD4+ T cells from blood, cultured in vitro. These receptors all come from a human donor in good health.

This clonotype was observed a handful of times. The CDR3 is CATSDSRSGGLIGTGELFF. The CDR3 DNA follows: TGTGCCACCAGTGACTCCCGTAGCGGGGGGCTCATCGGTACCGGGGAGCTGTTTTTT. The chain combines TRBV24-1 with TRBJ2-2, with 10 bases matching TRBD2. Per germline, CDR1 KGHDR and CDR2 SFDVKD. CDR3 length equals 19 residues. V gave up 4 bases and J gave up 5 bases; unmatched junction bases: 15.

This chain joins TRBV20-1 and TRBJ1-5; D not resolved. This CDR3 region has 14 residues. Germline values: CDR1 DFQATT, CDR2 SNEGSKA (reference sequence). V lost 2 bases and J 2 bases, leaving 10 bases between the germline ends. The CDR3 DNA is TGCAGTGCTAGAATCGGAGGTGGCAATCAGCCCCAGCATTTT. It codes for CSARIGGGNQPQHF.

V is TRBV12-3 or TRBV12-4 and J is TRBJ2-7; TRBD1 agrees at 8 bases. V lost 3 bases and J lost 1; bases outside the gene matches: 11. The CDR3 covers 17 residues. The CDR3 DNA follows: TGTGCCAGCAGTTTCCCAGGGGGCCTAGGAACGTCCTACGAGCAGTACTTC. This codes for CASSFPGGLGTSYEQYF.

This clonotype is labeled as hyperexpanded. The V gene is TRBV24-1, the J gene TRBJ2-5, with 8 bases identical to TRBD1. Trimming at V came to 8 bases and at J to 7 bases, leaving 11 bases not matched to a gene. The CDR3 runs to 14 residues. Germline CDR1 and CDR2: KGHDR and SFDVKD. CDR3 loop: CATTDRGQAGTQYF. The CDR3 DNA follows: TGTGCCACCACCGATCGGGGACAGGCGGGGACCCAGTACTTC.

This clonotype was seen a few times. The chain combines TRBV20-1 with TRBJ2-1; the match to TRBD2 covers 14 bases. J gave up 7 bases and V 3 bases, and 14 bases lay outside the gene matches. CDR1 is DFQATT and CDR2 is SNEGSKA in the germline V gene (reference sequence). This CDR3 spans 18 amino acids. The CDR3 DNA reads TGCAGTGCTAGCGGGAGACTAGCGGGAGGGCCATTAGCTAATGAGCAGTTCTTC. Its translation: CSASGRLAGGPLANEQFF.

There are a few counts of this clonotype. The chain combines TRBV5-4 with TRBJ2-7; possibly TRBD2 for D (5 bases). The CDR3 contains 13 residues. V was pared by 2 bases and J by 2 bases, with 8 bases between. Germline lookup yields CDR1 SGHNT and CDR2 YYREEE (reference sequence). This chain's CDR3 is CASSLAATYEQYF. The CDR3 bases are TGTGCCAGCAGCTTAGCGGCCACCTACGAGCAGTACTTC.

The V and J genes are TRBV19 and TRBJ1-1; 12 bases align to TRBD1. After removal of 7 bases from V and 4 bases from J, the junction contained 4 bases not matched to a gene. The CDR3 has 14 residues. Germline CDR1 reads LNHDA; CDR2 reads SQIVND (reference sequence). The CDR3 region is CASNRDRGLTEAFF. The CDR3 nucleotides are TGTGCCAGTAACCGGGACAGGGGGCTCACTGAAGCTTTCTTT. Supplemented by reference TRBV19 and TRBJ1-1, the full variable domain reads DGGITQSPKYLFRKEGQNVTLSCEQNLNHDAMYWYRQDPGQGLRLIYYSQIVNDFQKGDIAEGYSVSREKKESFPLTVTSAQKNPTAFYLCASNRDRGLTEAFFGQGTRLTVV.

This rearrangement joins TRBV30 to TRBJ2-7, with D tentatively TRBD2 (6 bases). Trimming removed 1 base at V and 2 bases at J, with 9 bases between. Germline CDR1 is GTSNPN and CDR2 is SVGIG (reference sequence). The CDR3 covers 13 residues. CDR3 sequence reads: CAWSDGGTYEQYF. In DNA, the CDR3 is TGTGCCTGGAGTGACGGGGGAACCTACGAGCAGTACTTC. The full variable domain, in which reference TRBV30 and TRBJ2-7 provide the parts outside the CDR3, is SQTIHQWPATLVQPVGSPLSLECTVEGTSNPNLYWYRQAAGRGLQLLFYSVGIGQISSEVPQNLSASRPQDRQFILSSKKLLLSDSGFYLCAWSDGGTYEQYFGPGTRLTVT.

This chain connects TRBV7-2 to TRBJ2-1; 7 bases are shared with TRBD2. J was trimmed by 8 bases and V by 6 bases; bases with no gene match: 7. The germline V gene encodes CDR1 SGHTA and CDR2 FQGNSA. CDR3 size: 13 residues. CDR3 nucleotides: TGTGCCAGCAGGGGAGGGGCGCAGTATGAGCAGTTCTTC. This sequence encodes CASRGGAQYEQFF.

V and J are TRBV20-1 and TRBJ1-4; 8 bases line up with TRBD1. The CDR3 length is 14 residues. Per the germline V gene, CDR1 is DFQATT and CDR2 is SNEGSKA (reference sequence). With 4 bases clipped from V and 7 bases from J, the junction kept 8 bases outside the gene matches. The chain's CDR3 is CSAIKTGGGEKLFF. The CDR3 bases are TGCAGTGCTATAAAAACAGGGGGAGGTGAAAAACTGTTTTTT.

The rearrangement uses TRBV19 and TRBJ1-6; the match to TRBD1 covers 11 bases. V was clipped by 5 bases and J by 12 bases; unmatched bases: 12. The CDR3 has 16 amino acids. Per the germline V gene, CDR1 is LNHDA and CDR2 is SQIVND (reference sequence). The CDR3 is CASSLRRGQGDGPLHF. CDR3 bases: TGTGCCAGTAGTCTACGTCGGGGACAGGGGGACGGACCCCTCCACTTT.

The genes are TRBV20-1 and TRBJ1-5; D might be TRBD1 (6 bases). Trimming cost V 5 bases and J 0 bases, with 14 bases left between them. Germline V CDR1 and CDR2: DFQATT, SNEGSKA (reference sequence). The CDR3 has 15 amino acids. CDR3 sequence: CSALRGGASNQPQHF. The CDR3 DNA reads TGCAGTGCTCTCCGAGGGGGGGCTAGCAATCAGCCCCAGCATTTT.

For the CDR3, the DNA is TGTGCCAGCAGTGAAGTCAGGGGGTCTGTGGCTGAAGCTTTCTTT. This gives the protein CASSEVRGSVAEAFF. The gene calls are TRBV2 and TRBJ1-1; 7 nucleotides align to TRBD1. Germline CDR1 reads SNHLY; CDR2 reads FYNNEI. The junction had 8 bases not matched to a gene; V was cut back by 1 base and J by 6 bases. The CDR3 runs to 15 residues.

The genes are TRBV5-4 and TRBJ2-1; unclear D gene. This CDR3 is 13 amino acids long. Germline assignment: CDR1 SGHNT and CDR2 YYREEE (reference sequence). V was shortened by 4 bases and J by 5 bases, with 10 bases between the two germline ends. The CDR3 region has the DNA TGTGCCAGCAGCCCGACGGAAAACAATGAGCAGTTCTTC. It specifies CASSPTENNEQFF.

This clonotype was observed a few times. The genes are TRBV27 and TRBJ2-5, with D perhaps matching TRBD1 or TRBD2 (5 bases each). V dropped 3 bases and J dropped 7 bases, with 6 bases sitting between them. CDR1 and CDR2 from the germline V gene are MNHEY and SMNVEV (reference sequence). This CDR3 is built from 11 residues. The CDR3 region has the DNA TGTGCCAGCAGTTTTGGGGGGACCCAGTACTTC. Its protein product is CASSFGGTQYF.

The J gene is TRBJ2-7, the V gene TRBV20-1; D possibly corresponds to TRBD1 (6 bases). The CDR3 sequence is 12 residues long. The V end lost 8 bases, the J end lost 2 bases, and 13 bases lay between the germline ends. Germline loops: CDR1 DFQATT, CDR2 SNEGSKA (reference sequence). DNA for the CDR3: TGCAGTACAGGGTCTTACACCTACGAGCAGTACTTC. Its protein is CSTGSYTYEQYF.

This clonotype showed up just a few times. V gene TRBV10-3 combines with J gene TRBJ2-4; D is uncertain. The germline V gene encodes CDR1 ENHRY and CDR2 SYGVKD. CDR3 length equals 12 residues. Trimming took off 3 bases at V and 5 bases at J, with 5 bases between the two ends. The CDR3 bases are TGTGCCATCAGTGACAGGCAAAACATTCAGTACTTC. As protein: CAISDRQNIQYF.

The V and J genes are TRBV19 and TRBJ1-5; 7 nucleotides agree with TRBD1. Per the germline V gene, CDR1 is LNHDA and CDR2 is SQIVND (reference sequence). V dropped 5 bases and J dropped 2; count of bases not matched to a gene: 6. CDR3 length equals 15 residues. CDR3 residues: CASSPRRGRNQPQHF. CDR3 coding DNA: TGTGCCAGTAGTCCCCGGAGGGGGCGCAATCAGCCCCAGCATTTT.

This clonotype was observed a handful of times. The rearrangement joins TRBV20-1 to TRBJ1-5; 7 nucleotides match TRBD1. The CDR3 loop spans 15 amino acids. The germline V gene has CDR1 DFQATT and CDR2 SNEGSKA (reference sequence). V lost 5 bases to trimming and J lost 6 bases; unmatched junction nucleotides: 13. The CDR3 bases are TGCAGTGCTTCGACAGGGCCCTCTGAAAGTCAGCCCCAGCATTTT. Amino acids: CSASTGPSESQPQHF.

Regarding this clonotype: This CDR3 fails to terminate in the conserved phenylalanine or tryptophan, so it likely reflects a read error. V and J are TRBV7-2 and TRBJ2-1, with 14 bases fitting TRBD2. In germline, CDR1 is SGHTA, CDR2 FQGNSA. With V trimmed by 5 bases and J by 6 bases, 6 bases remained unmatched. The CDR3 loop spans 16 amino acids. The CDR3 reads CASSPRLAGGSNEQFL. The CDR3, as DNA: TGTGCCAGCAGCCCGAGACTAGCGGGGGGGTCCAATGAGCAGTTCCTC.

This clonotype was seen only a few times. J is TRBJ1-1 and V is TRBV19; D not certain. The V gene lost 5 bases and the J gene lost 11 bases, with 15 bases spanning the gap. The CDR3 has 12 amino acids. CDR1 LNHDA and CDR2 SQIVND come from the germline V gene (reference sequence). CDR3 residues: CASSDNVVRAFF. For the CDR3, the DNA is TGTGCCAGTAGTGACAACGTGGTCCGTGCTTTCTTT.

This chain links TRBV7-2 with TRBJ2-5; D tentatively fits TRBD1 or TRBD2 (6 bases each). Germline CDR1 SGHTA, CDR2 FQGNSA. This CDR3 has 12 residues. The ends were cut back, 5 bases at V and 5 bases at J, with 9 bases in the middle. The CDR3 DNA sequence: TGTGCCAGCAGCCGGGGGCTGGAGACCCAGTACTTC. Its translation is CASSRGLETQYF.

V is TRBV4-2 and J is TRBJ1-2; D is unresolved. The CDR3 contains 15 residues. V was clipped by 0 bases and J by 4 bases, with 12 bases between them. Per the germline V gene, CDR1 is LGHNA and CDR2 is YNFKEQ. The CDR3 nucleotides read TGTGCCAGCAGCCAAGACCCACAGTCCTTCTATGGCTACACCTTC. Translation gives CASSQDPQSFYGYTF.

In this sample, this clonotype turned up a few times. The rearrangement links TRBV18 to TRBJ1-1, with D unresolved. CDR1 is KGHSH and CDR2 is LQKENI in the germline V gene. V was cut by 0 bases and J by 8 bases, with 16 bases left in between. The length of the CDR3 is 15 residues. This CDR3 is CASSPPRTVSPEAFF. The CDR3 DNA is TGTGCCAGCTCACCACCACGGACCGTATCCCCCGAAGCTTTCTTT.